This T cell receptor beta chain comes out of a study of blood T cell repertoires in COVID-19. The overall study: The United States, Italy and Spain were the sources of the acute and convalescent COVID-19 samples. PBMCs, B-cell-depleted T cells, or T cells provided the cDNA or gDNA that made up the material.

Per the original methods: Amplification of reference gene primers was used by the study to estimate nucleated cell counts. Only in-frame clones appear in the TCRdb table, and some are missing; sequencing was by immunoSEQ multiplex PCR. Clone size and the V and J calls come from that table; the DNA yielded D and trimming. The data contain under 300,000 clones, over 80% of them singletons. The origin of this receptor is a woman aged 40 to 49 who had recovered from COVID-19. Material for sequencing was peripheral blood.

CDR3 sequence (DNA): TGTGCCAGCAGTGTAGACAGGGACACTGAAGCTTTCTTT. This sequence encodes CASSVDRDTEAFF. The V and J genes are TRBV2 and TRBJ1-1; 7 bases are shared with TRBD1. The CDR3 is 13 amino acids. Trimming removed 4 bases from V and 3 bases from J; junction bases left unmatched: 2. Germline V CDR1 and CDR2: SNHLY, FYNNEI.